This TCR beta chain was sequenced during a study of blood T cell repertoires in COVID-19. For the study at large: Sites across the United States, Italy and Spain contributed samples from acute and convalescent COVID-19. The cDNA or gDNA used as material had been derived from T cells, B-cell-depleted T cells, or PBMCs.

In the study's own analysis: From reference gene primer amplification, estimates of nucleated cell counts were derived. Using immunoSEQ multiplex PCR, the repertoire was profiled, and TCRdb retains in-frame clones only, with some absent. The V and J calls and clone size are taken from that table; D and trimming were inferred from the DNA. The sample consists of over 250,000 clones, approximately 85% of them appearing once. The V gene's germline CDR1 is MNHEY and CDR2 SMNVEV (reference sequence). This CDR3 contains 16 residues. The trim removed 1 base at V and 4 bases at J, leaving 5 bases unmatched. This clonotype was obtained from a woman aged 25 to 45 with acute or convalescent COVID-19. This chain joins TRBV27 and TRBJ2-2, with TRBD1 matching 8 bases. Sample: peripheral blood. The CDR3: CASSLFQGAGTGELFF. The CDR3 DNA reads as TGTGCCAGCAGTTTATTTCAGGGGGCGGGCACCGGGGAGCTGTTTTTT.